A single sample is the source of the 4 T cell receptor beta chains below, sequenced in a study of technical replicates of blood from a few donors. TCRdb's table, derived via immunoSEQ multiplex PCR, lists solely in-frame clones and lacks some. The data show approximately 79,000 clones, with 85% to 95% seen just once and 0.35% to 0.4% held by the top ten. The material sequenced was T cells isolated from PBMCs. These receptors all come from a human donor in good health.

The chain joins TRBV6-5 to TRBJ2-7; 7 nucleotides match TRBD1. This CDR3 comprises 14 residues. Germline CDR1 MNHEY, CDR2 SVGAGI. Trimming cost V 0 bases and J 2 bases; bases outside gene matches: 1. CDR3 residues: CASSYSQGAYEQYF. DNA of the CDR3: TGTGCCAGCAGTTACTCGCAGGGGGCCTACGAGCAGTACTTC.

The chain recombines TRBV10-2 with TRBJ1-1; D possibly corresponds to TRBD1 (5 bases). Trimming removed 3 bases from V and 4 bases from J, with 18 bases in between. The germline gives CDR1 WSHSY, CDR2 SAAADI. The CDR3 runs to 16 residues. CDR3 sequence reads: CASSDLGVYAGTEAFF. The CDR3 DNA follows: TGCGCCAGCAGTGATTTAGGGGTGTATGCAGGCACTGAAGCTTTCTTT.

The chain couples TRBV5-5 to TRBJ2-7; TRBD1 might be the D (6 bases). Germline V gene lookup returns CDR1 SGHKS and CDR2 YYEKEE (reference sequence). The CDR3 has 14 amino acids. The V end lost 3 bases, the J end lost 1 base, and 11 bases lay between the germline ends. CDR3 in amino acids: CASSYRVVSYEQYF. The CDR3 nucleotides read TGTGCCAGCAGCTACAGGGTTGTATCCTACGAGCAGTACTTC.

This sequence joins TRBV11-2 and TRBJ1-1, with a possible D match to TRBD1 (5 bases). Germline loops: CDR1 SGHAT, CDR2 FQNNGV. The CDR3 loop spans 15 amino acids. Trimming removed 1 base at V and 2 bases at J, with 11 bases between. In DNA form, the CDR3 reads TGTGCCAGCAGCTTAGGGGGCGTAATTAACACTGAAGCTTTCTTT. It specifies CASSLGGVINTEAFF.